Listed here are 10 T cell receptor beta chains from one sample, sequenced in a study of response to subunit inactivated influenza vaccine. TCRdb called the RT-PCR reads again in MiXCR, with one record for every CDR3 protein. This sample has some 540,000 distinct CDR3 sequences, with roughly 23% found just once. The sample also formed part of further work on T cells expressing NK-cell markers. Turning to that study: 5'RACE template switching with UMIs generated TCR beta cDNA.

The sequences come from CD4+ T cells sorted from PBMCs, collected 12 days after vaccination. The source of these receptors is a man aged 50-60 years who received an inactivated influenza vaccine.

The rearrangement links TRBV5-1 to TRBJ2-1; D perhaps matches TRBD1 (6 bases). Trimming removed 4 bases from V and 2 bases from J, with 13 bases in between. The germline V gene encodes CDR1 SGHRS and CDR2 YFSETQ. The CDR3 is 15 residues long. The CDR3 here is CASSPTGTTYNEQFF. DNA of the CDR3: TGCGCCAGCAGCCCGACAGGAACCACCTACAATGAGCAGTTCTTC.

This clonotype has a handful of counts. The gene calls are TRBV20-1 and TRBJ1-5, with a tentative D call TRBD1 (5 bases). This CDR3 is 14 amino acids long. Trimming stripped 6 bases from V and 1 base from J, with 13 bases between. Germline V CDR1 and CDR2: DFQATT, SNEGSKA (reference sequence). The CDR3 DNA reads TGCAGTGCAAGGGACCCAGGGAGCAATCAGCCCCAGCATTTT. It translates to CSARDPGSNQPQHF.

This clonotype turned up a few times. J is TRBJ2-1 and V is TRBV20-1; D is unclear. Germline loops: CDR1 DFQATT, CDR2 SNEGSKA (reference sequence). The CDR3 sequence is 13 residues long. CDR3 sequence reads: CSALWAVPNEQFF. The CDR3 DNA sequence: TGCAGCGCCCTCTGGGCGGTCCCCAATGAGCAGTTCTTC.

This chain uses TRBV7-2 with TRBJ2-2; the match to TRBD2 covers 8 bases. The junction had 3 bases not matched to a gene; V was cut back by 0 bases and J by 6 bases. This CDR3 comprises 15 residues. Germline V gives CDR1 SGHTA, CDR2 FQGNSA. CDR3 sequence reads: CASSLASGTPGELFF. As DNA, the CDR3 is TGTGCCAGCAGCTTAGCTAGCGGGACCCCCGGGGAGCTGTTTTTT.

The V and J genes are TRBV6-1 and TRBJ2-1; 7 bases map to TRBD1. Trimming cost V 4 bases and J 9 bases; bases outside gene matches: 6. Germline CDR1 reads MNHNS; CDR2 reads SASEGT. The CDR3 spans 13 residues. CDR3: CASSGQGLAEQFF. Here the CDR3 DNA reads TGTGCCAGCAGTGGACAGGGATTAGCTGAGCAGTTCTTC.

This clonotype was picked up a small number of times. This sequence joins TRBV15 and TRBJ2-7; D may be TRBD1 (6 bases). Germline V gene data show CDR1 as LNHNV and CDR2 as YYDKDF (reference sequence). There are 14 residues in the CDR3. V gave up 0 bases and J gave up 2 bases, with 8 bases separating them. The CDR3 DNA is TGTGCCACCAGCAGAGACAGGGGAGCCTACGAGCAGTACTTC. Protein product: CATSRDRGAYEQYF.

In its sample, this clonotype was seen many times. The V gene is TRBV5-1, the J gene TRBJ2-1, with 12 bases lining up with TRBD2. CDR1 and CDR2 from the germline V gene are SGHRS and YFSETQ. The junction had 4 bases not matched to a gene; V was cut back by 4 bases and J by 2 bases. This CDR3 spans 16 amino acids. The CDR3, as DNA: TGCGCCAGCAGCCCGACTAGCGGGAGTACCTACAATGAGCAGTTCTTC. Protein product: CASSPTSGSTYNEQFF.

This clonotype was detected a few times. The chain combines TRBV11-2 with TRBJ2-5; a weak D match, TRBD1 (5 bases). Germline V gene sequence: CDR1 SGHAT, CDR2 FQNNGV. The CDR3 has 13 amino acids. Trimming cost V 4 bases and J 5 bases, with 11 bases left between them. The CDR3 bases are TGTGCCAGCAGCTCAGGGTACGGGGAGACCCAGTACTTC. It encodes CASSSGYGETQYF.

This rearrangement joins TRBV27 to TRBJ2-7; 9 nucleotides line up with TRBD2. The germline gives CDR1 MNHEY, CDR2 SMNVEV (reference sequence). The CDR3 runs to 15 residues. V dropped 2 bases and J dropped 6; count of bases not matched to a gene: 8. The chain's CDR3 is CASSLKVAGVFEQYF. In nucleotides, the CDR3 is TGTGCCAGCAGTTTAAAGGTAGCGGGAGTGTTCGAGCAGTACTTC.

This clonotype occurred a few times. The chain has TRBV28 and TRBJ2-7; perhaps TRBD2 as D (5 bases). The CDR3 runs 11 residues. The germline V and J ends were trimmed by 11 bases and 3 bases, with 11 bases remaining between them. Germline V gene lookup returns CDR1 MDHEN and CDR2 SYDVKM. CDR3 in DNA: TGTGCCTCCGGGGAAGTCTACGAGCAGTACTTC. It yields the protein CASGEVYEQYF.